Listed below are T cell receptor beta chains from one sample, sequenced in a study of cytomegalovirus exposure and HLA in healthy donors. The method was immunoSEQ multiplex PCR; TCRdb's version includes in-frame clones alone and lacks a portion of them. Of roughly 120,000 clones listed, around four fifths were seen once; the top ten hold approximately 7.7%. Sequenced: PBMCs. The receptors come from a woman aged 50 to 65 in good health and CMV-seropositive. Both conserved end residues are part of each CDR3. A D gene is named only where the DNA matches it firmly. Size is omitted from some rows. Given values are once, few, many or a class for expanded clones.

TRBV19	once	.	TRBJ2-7	CASSPGQLNSYEQYF
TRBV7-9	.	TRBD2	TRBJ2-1	CASSTGTSGRLDEQFF
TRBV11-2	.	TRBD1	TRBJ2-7	CASSLRTGTYEQYF
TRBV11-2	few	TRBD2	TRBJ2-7	CASSWGLAVYEQYF
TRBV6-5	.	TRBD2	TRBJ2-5	CASTPWGGEGETQYF
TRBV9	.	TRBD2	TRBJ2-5	CASSPPREGKETQYF
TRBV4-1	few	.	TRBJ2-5	CASSQELRTRVTQYF
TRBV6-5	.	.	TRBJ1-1	CASSRGLSNTEAFF
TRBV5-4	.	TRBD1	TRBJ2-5	CASSFQGAEETQYF
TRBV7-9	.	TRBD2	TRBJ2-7	CASSLGTSGRAAPTEQYF
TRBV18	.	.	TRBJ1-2	CASSPQAGAGYTF
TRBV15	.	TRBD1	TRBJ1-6	CATSTQGQGALGSYNSPLHF
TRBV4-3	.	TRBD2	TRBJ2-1	CASSQGERGTYNEQFF
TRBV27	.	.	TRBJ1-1	CASSLLKFTRGDTEAFF
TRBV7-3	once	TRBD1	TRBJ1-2	CASSLGGTGRTEGYTF
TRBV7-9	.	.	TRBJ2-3	CASSLVGLAASTDTQYF
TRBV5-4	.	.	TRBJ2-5	CASSLVGAGETQYF
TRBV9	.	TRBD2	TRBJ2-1	CASSDPRGGPQYNEQFF
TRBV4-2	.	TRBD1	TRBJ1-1	CASSQTGGPEAFF
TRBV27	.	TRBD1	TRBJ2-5	CASSLGWGQGEETQYF
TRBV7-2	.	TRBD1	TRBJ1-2	CASSKNRGLNYGYTF
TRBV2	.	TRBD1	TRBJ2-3	CASSPEGQGIDTQYF
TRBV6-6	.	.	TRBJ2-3	CASSPFAGATDTQYF
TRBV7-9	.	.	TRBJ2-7	CASSSGQTPYEQYF
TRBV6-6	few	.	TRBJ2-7	CASSLSPTYEQYF
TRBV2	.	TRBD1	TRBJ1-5	CASSGTGGNQPQHF
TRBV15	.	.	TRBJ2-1	CATSPSLVSNEQFF
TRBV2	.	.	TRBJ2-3	CASSVSTDTQYF
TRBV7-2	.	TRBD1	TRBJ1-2	CASSLVGRTGGGYTF
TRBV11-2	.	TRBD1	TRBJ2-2	CASSGTQGAAGELFF
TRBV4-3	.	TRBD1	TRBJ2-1	CASSQRQGSHEQFF
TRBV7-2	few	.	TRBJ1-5	CASSSNQPQHF
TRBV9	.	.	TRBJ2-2	CASSPGGQAWVTGELFF
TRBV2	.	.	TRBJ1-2	CASSTGAGVLYGYTF
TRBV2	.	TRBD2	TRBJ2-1	CASIEEREDGEQFF
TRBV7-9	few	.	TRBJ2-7	CSSSSLTVTYEQYF
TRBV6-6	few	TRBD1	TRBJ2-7	CASLGRTGGMNEQYF
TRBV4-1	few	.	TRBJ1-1	CASSQSEVWMNTEAFF
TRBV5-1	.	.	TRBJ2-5	CASSLLAEAGGTQYF
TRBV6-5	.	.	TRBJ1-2	CATSSPGGEGYTF
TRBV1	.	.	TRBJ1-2	CTSSQGLAGRGDGYTF
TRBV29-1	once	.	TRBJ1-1	CSGYSGNTEAFF
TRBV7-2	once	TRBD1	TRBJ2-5	CASTRSGTGAGETQYF
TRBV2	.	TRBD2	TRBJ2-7	CASQGLADAYEQYF
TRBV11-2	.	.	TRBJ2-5	CASSLGQEETQYF
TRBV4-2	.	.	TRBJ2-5	CASSQELDNIGQETQYF